These 15 T cell receptor beta chains were all obtained from the same sample, sequenced in a study of cytomegalovirus exposure and HLA in healthy donors. The PCR contained 60 Vbeta and 13 Jbeta primers. TCRdb keeps only in-frame clones here, not all; method: immunoSEQ multiplex PCR. Among fewer than 110,000 clones listed, about 80% were seen once. Sequencing input: PBMCs. The receptor set was obtained from a middle-aged man in good health and CMV-seronegative.

The rearrangement links TRBV5-4 to TRBJ2-5; a weak D match, TRBD2 (5 bases). Between the trimmed V and J ends, which lost 0 bases and 5 bases, there was a span of 11 bases. CDR3 length equals 14 residues. Germline CDR1 reads SGHNT; CDR2 reads YYREEE (reference sequence). CDR3 nucleotide sequence: TGTGCCAGCAGCTTGGGCCCCGGCGGGGAGACCCAGTACTTC. This codes for CASSLGPGGETQYF.

The gene calls are TRBV6-5 and TRBJ2-5, with 9 nucleotides matching TRBD2. CDR1 and CDR2 (germline): MNHEY, SVGAGI. After removal of 5 bases from V and 5 bases from J, the junction contained 9 bases not matched to a gene. CDR3 length: 15 amino acids. The CDR3 region has the DNA TGTGCCAGCAGTCTAGCGGGGAGGGTTTGGGAGACCCAGTACTTC. Encoded protein: CASSLAGRVWETQYF.

This chain connects TRBV2 to TRBJ1-1, with 9 nucleotides matching TRBD1. The ends lost 3 bases at V and 4 bases at J; junction bases unmatched: 6. Germline loops: CDR1 SNHLY, CDR2 FYNNEI. CDR3 size: 15 residues. The chain's CDR3 is CASSEAGQGGTEAFF. The CDR3 nucleotides are TGTGCCAGCAGTGAGGCGGGACAGGGCGGCACTGAAGCTTTCTTT. Full variable domain (missing parts from reference TRBV2 and TRBJ1-1): EPEVTQTPSHQVTQMGQEVILRCVPISNHLYFYWYRQILGQKVEFLVSFYNNEISEKSEIFDDQFSVERPDGSNFTLKIRSTKLEDSAMYFCASSEAGQGGTEAFFGQGTRLTVV.

The chain couples TRBV10-3 to TRBJ1-1; D perhaps matches TRBD1 (5 bases). The CDR3 consists of 16 residues. Germline assignment: CDR1 ENHRY and CDR2 SYGVKD. With 8 bases removed from V and 4 bases from J, the gap between germline ends came to 23 bases. DNA of the CDR3: TGTGCCATCTCGGGAAGGGAGGGGCAAGGAGGCACTGAAGCTTTCTTT. Protein: CAISGREGQGGTEAFF.

The chain employs TRBV27 and TRBJ2-7; TRBD1 matches 9 bases. With V trimmed by 6 bases and J by 3 bases, 12 bases remained unmatched. The CDR3 is 16 amino acids. Germline CDR1 and CDR2: MNHEY and SMNVEV (reference sequence). The CDR3 nucleotides are TGTGCCAGCAGGATCACAGGGGGCGCAGGGTTCTACGAGCAGTACTTC. Its protein product is CASRITGGAGFYEQYF.

The gene calls are TRBV6-1 and TRBJ1-2; D gene uncertain. Germline-derived CDR1 and CDR2 are MNHNS and SASEGT. The V end lost 1 base, the J end lost 0 bases, and 12 bases lay between the germline ends. This CDR3 comprises 16 residues. As DNA, the CDR3 is TGTGCCAGCAGTGAAGGCCCCGGGGAAGCTAACTATGGCTACACCTTC. This gives the protein CASSEGPGEANYGYTF.

CDR3 protein: CASSSVAGGGTDTQYF. CDR3 in DNA: TGTGCCAGCAGCTCCGTAGCGGGGGGGGGCACAGATACGCAGTATTTT. The chain links TRBV5-4 to TRBJ2-3; 11 bases map to TRBD2. V was clipped by 3 bases and J by 1 base; unmatched bases: 4. This CDR3 region has 16 residues. Germline lookup yields CDR1 SGHNT and CDR2 YYREEE (reference sequence).

The CDR3, as DNA: TGTGCCAGCAGCTCCCGACAGGGGGGGGTCACAGATACGCAGTATTTT. Protein: CASSSRQGGVTDTQYF. The chain has TRBV9 and TRBJ2-3; 9 bases line up with TRBD1. Unmatched junction bases numbered 8, after V lost 4 bases and J lost 2 bases. Per germline, CDR1 SGDLS and CDR2 YYNGEE. The CDR3 loop spans 16 amino acids.

The chain links TRBV28 to TRBJ1-2, with 12 bases aligning to TRBD1. The CDR3 covers 17 residues. The V segment lost 5 bases and the J segment 2 bases; nucleotides outside the gene matches: 9. Germline V gene sequence: CDR1 MDHEN, CDR2 SYDVKM. CDR3 in DNA: TGTGCCAGCAGTCTTGCGATAGGGACAGGGGGCAACTATGGCTACACCTTC. Protein sequence: CASSLAIGTGGNYGYTF.

The CDR3 sequence is CASSVAPNYEQYV. The CDR3 nucleotides read TGTGCCAGCAGCGTAGCTCCCAACTACGAGCAGTACGTC. The chain has TRBV9 and TRBJ2-7; D not certain. There are 13 residues in the CDR3. V was pared by 0 bases and J by 3 bases, with 7 bases between. In germline, CDR1 is SGDLS, CDR2 YYNGEE.

The rearrangement joins TRBV4-1 to TRBJ1-3, with D possibly TRBD1 on 5 matching bases. Germline V lookup: CDR1 MGHRA, CDR2 YSYEKL. The CDR3 loop spans 13 amino acids. V lost 4 bases and J 8 bases, leaving 12 bases between the germline ends. CDR3 loop: CASSPRVDDTIYF. CDR3 in DNA: TGCGCCAGCAGCCCCAGGGTTGATGACACCATATATTTT.

This clone was observed a few times. The chain has TRBV5-1 and TRBJ2-7, with 8 bases that match TRBD1. J gave up 6 bases and V 1 base, and 6 bases lay outside the gene matches. In germline, CDR1 is SGHRS, CDR2 YFSETQ. This CDR3 is built from 14 residues. The CDR3 coding sequence is TGCGCCAGCAGCTTGCGGCAGGGGGCAGGCGAGCAGTACTTC. It codes for CASSLRQGAGEQYF.

The CDR3 loop reads CASSSSPQVNEKLFF. The CDR3 nucleotides are TGTGCCAGCTCCTCATCCCCTCAGGTTAATGAAAAACTGTTTTTT. The V and J genes are TRBV6-1 and TRBJ1-4; no definite D call. Germline CDR1 MNHNS, CDR2 SASEGT. Trimming left V 8 bases short and J 4 bases short, with 17 bases between. CDR3 length: 15 residues.

This chain uses TRBV7-6 with TRBJ1-6, with 9 bases lining up with TRBD1. The germline V gene has CDR1 SGHVS and CDR2 FNYEAQ. The length of the CDR3 is 14 residues. Germline trimming cut 4 bases from V and 9 bases from J; bases unmatched to any gene: 4. The CDR3 region is CASSSGQGSSPLHF. The DNA of the CDR3 is TGTGCCAGCAGCTCCGGACAGGGGAGTTCACCCCTCCACTTT.

The chain employs TRBV19 and TRBJ1-1; possibly TRBD1 for D (5 bases). Germline V lookup: CDR1 LNHDA, CDR2 SQIVND (reference sequence). This CDR3 is 13 amino acids long. With 5 bases removed from V and 2 bases from J, the gap between germline ends came to 9 bases. The CDR3 loop reads CASSSTDNTEAFF. The CDR3 coding sequence is TGTGCCAGTAGTTCGACAGATAACACTGAAGCTTTCTTT.